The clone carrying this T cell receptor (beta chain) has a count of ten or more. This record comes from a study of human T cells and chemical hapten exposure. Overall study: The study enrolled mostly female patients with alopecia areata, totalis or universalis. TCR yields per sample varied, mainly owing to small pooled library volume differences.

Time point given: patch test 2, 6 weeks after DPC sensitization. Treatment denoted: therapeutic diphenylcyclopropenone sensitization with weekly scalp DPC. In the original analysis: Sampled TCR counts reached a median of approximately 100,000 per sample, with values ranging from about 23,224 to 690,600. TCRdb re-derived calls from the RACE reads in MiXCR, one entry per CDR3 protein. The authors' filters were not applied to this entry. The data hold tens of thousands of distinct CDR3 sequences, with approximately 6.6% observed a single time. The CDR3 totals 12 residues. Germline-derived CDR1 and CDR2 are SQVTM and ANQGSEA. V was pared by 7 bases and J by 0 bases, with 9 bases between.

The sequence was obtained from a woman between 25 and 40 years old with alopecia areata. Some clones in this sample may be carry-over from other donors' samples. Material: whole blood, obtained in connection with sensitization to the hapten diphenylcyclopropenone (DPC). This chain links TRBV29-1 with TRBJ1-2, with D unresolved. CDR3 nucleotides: TGCAGCGCCCCCGGACCTAACTATGGCTACACCTTC. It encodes CSAPGPNYGYTF.